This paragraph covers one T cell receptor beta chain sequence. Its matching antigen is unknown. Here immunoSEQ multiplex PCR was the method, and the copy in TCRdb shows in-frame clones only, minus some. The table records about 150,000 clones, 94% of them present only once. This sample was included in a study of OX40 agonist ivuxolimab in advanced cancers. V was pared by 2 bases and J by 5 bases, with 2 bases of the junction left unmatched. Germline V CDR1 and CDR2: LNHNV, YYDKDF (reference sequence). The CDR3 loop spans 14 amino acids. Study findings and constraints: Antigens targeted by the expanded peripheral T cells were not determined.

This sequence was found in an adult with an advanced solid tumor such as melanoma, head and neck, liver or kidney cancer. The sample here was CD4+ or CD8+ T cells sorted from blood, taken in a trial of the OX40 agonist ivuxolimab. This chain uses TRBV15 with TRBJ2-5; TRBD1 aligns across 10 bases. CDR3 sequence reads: CATSRRTGGETQYF. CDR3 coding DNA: TGTGCCACCAGCAGACGGACAGGGGGGGAGACCCAGTACTTC.